Sequencing of this T cell receptor (beta chain) was carried out in a study of a mutant IDH1 vaccine in newly diagnosed glioma. Across the study: Radiotherapy alone preceded vaccination by 4-6 weeks; alternatively, vaccination started with temozolomide cycles. Before enrollment, the patients had been treated with radiotherapy alone, temozolomide alone, or both together. Most of them had received both.

Time point here: week 35, safety follow-up. All doses held 300 ug of mutant IDH1 20-mer peptide, with topical imiquimod. The CDR3 spans 13 residues. The V end lost 10 bases, the J end lost 9 bases, and 16 bases lay between the germline ends. The germline V gene encodes CDR1 SNHLY and CDR2 FYNNEI. The protocol was immunoSEQ multiplex PCR, while the TCRdb copy is restricted to in-frame clones and leaves out a portion. The table records fewer than 70,000 clones, more than 75% of them present only once. This clone was observed once. Its antigen is as yet unknown. The material was PBMCs, obtained from a glioma patient whose treatment included an IDH1 peptide vaccine. The clonotype comes from a man aged 25-45 years with glioma. The J gene is TRBJ1-6, the V gene TRBV2, with a weak D call TRBD1 (6 bases). CDR3 region: CATRRGGASPLHF. CDR3 bases: TGTGCCACACGCAGGGGAGGGGCTTCACCCCTCCACTTT.